One and the same sample provided the 9 T cell receptor beta chains below, sequenced in a study of T cell repertoires in cytomegalovirus infection (dated by TCRdb to about 2019). What this sample's treatment or condition label stands for: in vitro stimulation with specific CMV peptide epitopes to enrich CMV-specific T cells. The sample was run on an Illumina HiSeq 1500. The public reads were reanalyzed by TCRdb: fastp trimming at Q25, MiXCR alignment, in-frame beta chains only. Records with the same CDR3 protein are collapsed into one entry carrying the most frequent genes and DNA. The sample has about 830,000 distinct CDR3 sequences on record, around a third of them singletons. The top ten clonotypes cover around 12% of the sample. No antigen is known for these receptors. The sequenced sample was cultured CD8+ T cells from PBMCs, obtained from culture after CMV antigen stimulation. Every receptor here comes from a human donor in good health (CMV status not recorded). Some clones in this sample may be carry-over from other donors' samples.

The sample holds a few counts of this clonotype. The CDR3 sequence: CASKTPMNTGELFF. CDR3 coding DNA: TGTGCCAGCAAAACCCCAATGAACACCGGGGAGCTGTTTTTT. The chain links TRBV7-4 to TRBJ2-2; no clear D. Germline lookup yields CDR1 SGHVT and CDR2 SQSDAQ. The CDR3 has 14 amino acids. Trimming pared 7 bases from V and 1 base from J, leaving 10 bases between.

This clonotype was counted many times. This chain joins TRBV7-2 and TRBJ2-5; 7 bases agree with TRBD1. CDR3 length: 16 amino acids. Germline assignment: CDR1 SGHTA and CDR2 FQGNSA. With V trimmed by 6 bases and J by 5 bases, 15 bases remained unmatched. The CDR3 loop is CASRLEGGLSRETQYF. CDR3 DNA: TGTGCCAGCAGGCTCGAAGGGGGCCTATCTCGGGAGACCCAGTACTTC.

This clonotype has a handful of counts. The chain employs TRBV5-6 and TRBJ2-1, with TRBD2 matching over 9 bases. CDR3 size: 15 residues. V trimming: 6 bases; J trimming: 6 bases; junction bases outside the gene matches: 10. CDR1 is SGHDT and CDR2 is YYEEEE in the germline V gene. CDR3 DNA sequence: TGTGCCAGCAACTACCAAGGACTAGCGAGCAATGAGCAGTTCTTC. Its translation is CASNYQGLASNEQFF.

This clonotype was picked up a small number of times. The chain carries TRBV2 and TRBJ1-4; perhaps TRBD1 as D (5 bases). In germline, CDR1 is SNHLY, CDR2 FYNNEI. The CDR3 is 15 amino acids. V lost 1 base, J lost 2 bases, and 8 bases lay in between. This chain's CDR3 is CASSEVRGTNEKLFF. The CDR3 DNA is TGTGCCAGCAGTGAAGTACGGGGGACTAATGAAAAACTGTTTTTT. The whole variable domain, filled in from reference TRBV2 and TRBJ1-4, reads EPEVTQTPSHQVTQMGQEVILRCVPISNHLYFYWYRQILGQKVEFLVSFYNNEISEKSEIFDDQFSVERPDGSNFTLKIRSTKLEDSAMYFCASSEVRGTNEKLFFGSGTQLSVL.

This clonotype was recorded many times. The rearrangement links TRBV7-6 to TRBJ2-2; tentatively, D is TRBD1 (5 bases). The ends were cut back, 0 bases at V and 0 bases at J, with 17 bases in the middle. CDR3 length: 19 residues. CDR1 and CDR2 (germline): SGHVS, FNYEAQ. CDR3 amino acids: CASSLAWSLDSANTGELFF. The CDR3 nucleotides read TGTGCCAGCAGCTTAGCGTGGTCGCTCGACAGTGCGAACACCGGGGAGCTGTTTTTT.

The J gene is TRBJ2-2, the V gene TRBV7-6; perhaps D is TRBD1 or TRBD2 (5 bases each). The CDR3 runs to 14 residues. Between the trimmed V and J ends, which lost 5 bases and 4 bases, there was a span of 11 bases. Germline V gene sequence: CDR1 SGHVS, CDR2 FNYEAQ. CDR3 in amino acids: CASSEVGTTGELFF. Here the CDR3 DNA reads TGTGCCAGCAGCGAGGTCGGGACCACCGGGGAGCTGTTTTTT.

The chain links TRBV7-6 to TRBJ2-7, with 7 bases fitting TRBD1. The germline V gene has CDR1 SGHVS and CDR2 FNYEAQ. V lost 4 bases to trimming and J lost 3 bases; unmatched junction nucleotides: 9. The CDR3 covers 15 residues. This CDR3 is CASSSSTGQFYEQYV. In DNA, the CDR3 is TGTGCCAGCAGCTCCAGTACGGGACAGTTCTACGAGCAGTACGTC.

The V gene is TRBV6-5, the J gene TRBJ2-1; TRBD2 matches 7 bases. V was pared by 7 bases and J by 2 bases, with 5 bases of the junction left unmatched. Looked up from germline, CDR1 is MNHEY and CDR2 is SVGAGI. This CDR3 is 14 amino acids long. CDR3 sequence (DNA): TGTGCCAGCACCATGACTAGCCCCTACAATGAGCAGTTCTTC. It yields the protein CASTMTSPYNEQFF.

The chain recombines TRBV2 with TRBJ2-6, with no clear D. Germline values: CDR1 SNHLY, CDR2 FYNNEI. This CDR3 is 15 amino acids long. Trimming shortened V by 5 bases and J by 0 bases, and 8 bases separated the two germline ends. In nucleotides, the CDR3 is TGTGCCAGCAGTCAGCGCCCCTCTGGGGCCAACGTCCTGACTTTC. Protein product: CASSQRPSGANVLTF.